One and the same sample provided the 2 T cell receptor beta chains below, sequenced in a study of OX40 agonist ivuxolimab in advanced cancers. The table came from immunoSEQ multiplex PCR; TCRdb's copy has only in-frame clones and leaves some out. The table shows approximately 20,000 clones, with 70% to 90% occurring only once. The sample was CD4+ or CD8+ T cells sorted from blood, taken in a trial of the OX40 agonist ivuxolimab. Every receptor here comes from an adult with an advanced solid tumor such as melanoma, head and neck, liver or kidney cancer.

This clone came up a few times. The chain has TRBV21-1 and TRBJ1-3. TRBV21-1 is labeled a pseudogene. The CDR3 contains 16 residues. The CDR3 spells CASGRHRIYLLNTIYF. DNA of the CDR3: TGTGCCAGCGGTAGGCATCGCATTTACCTTTTGAACACCATATATTTT.

The chain uses TRBV30 and TRBJ2-3; D is unresolved. CDR1 is GTSNPN and CDR2 is SVGIG in the germline V gene (reference sequence). Trimming removed 8 bases from V and 6 bases from J, with 24 bases in between. This CDR3 region has 15 residues. In nucleotides, the CDR3 is TGTGCCCAACACCAAACCCCAGATCACTCGGATACGCAGTATTTT. Its protein product is CAQHQTPDHSDTQYF. The full variable domain, in which reference TRBV30 and TRBJ2-3 provide the parts outside the CDR3, is SQTIHQWPATLVQPVGSPLSLECTVEGTSNPNLYWYRQAAGRGLQLLFYSVGIGQISSEVPQNLSASRPQDRQFILSSKKLLLSDSGFYLCAQHQTPDHSDTQYFGPGTRLTVL.